Shown below are 2 T cell receptor beta chains from a single sample sequenced in a study of CD8+ T cells in alopecia areata. RNA was extracted and reverse transcribed into cDNA as the sequencing template. Produced via immunoSEQ multiplex PCR; TCRdb's table is partial and in-frame only. The sample contains 100,000 to 150,000 clones, roughly 50% of which appear only once. This sample comprised CD8+ T cells sorted from blood, obtained at week 0. The receptors shown here come from a human donor with alopecia areata.

The chain uses TRBV4-1 and TRBJ1-2, with 7 bases aligning to TRBD1. Germline-derived CDR1 and CDR2 are MGHRA and YSYEKL. The V segment lost 4 bases and the J segment 0 bases; nucleotides outside the gene matches: 11. The CDR3 runs 17 residues. Written as DNA, the CDR3 is TGCGCCAGCAGCCCATTCGGGACAGTTCTTTCTAACTATGGCTACACCTTC. Protein sequence: CASSPFGTVLSNYGYTF.

This clone was detected many times. The chain combines TRBV4-2 with TRBJ2-6; 8 positions match TRBD2. Looked up from germline, CDR1 is LGHNA and CDR2 is YNFKEQ. V shed 1 base, J shed 0 bases, and the junction held 2 bases outside the gene matches. The CDR3 covers 17 residues. The CDR3 protein is CASSQAGGSSGANVLTF. In DNA, the CDR3 is TGTGCCAGCAGCCAAGCGGGGGGGAGCTCTGGGGCCAACGTCCTGACTTTC.